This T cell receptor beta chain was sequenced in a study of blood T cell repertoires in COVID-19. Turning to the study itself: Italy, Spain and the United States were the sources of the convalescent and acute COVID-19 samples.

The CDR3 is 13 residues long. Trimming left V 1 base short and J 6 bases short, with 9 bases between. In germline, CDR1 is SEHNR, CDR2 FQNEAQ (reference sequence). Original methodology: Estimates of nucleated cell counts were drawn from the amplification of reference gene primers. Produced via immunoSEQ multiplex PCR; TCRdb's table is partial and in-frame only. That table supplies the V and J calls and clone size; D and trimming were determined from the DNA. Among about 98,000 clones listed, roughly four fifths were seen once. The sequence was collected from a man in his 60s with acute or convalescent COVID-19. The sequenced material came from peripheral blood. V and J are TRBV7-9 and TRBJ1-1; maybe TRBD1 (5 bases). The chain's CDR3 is CASSLGRVAEAFF. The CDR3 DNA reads TGTGCCAGCAGCTTAGGCAGGGTCGCTGAAGCTTTCTTT.